This T cell receptor (beta chain) stems from a study of blood T cell repertoires in COVID-19. About the study: COVID-19 samples from acute and convalescent phases originated in the United States, Italy and Spain.

Across 24 US areas, participants ranged in age from 18 to 89 years. Within 2 weeks of study entry, exposed participants had contacted a PCR-confirmed or clinician-diagnosed COVID-19 case. Study processing details: Counts of nucleated cells, estimated from reference gene primer amplification, were obtained. Method: immunoSEQ multiplex PCR; TCRdb's copy keeps in-frame clones and lacks some. Clone size and V and J calls were adopted from that table, with D and trimming inferred from the DNA. Here the sample spans 150,000 to 200,000 clones, 80% being singletons. Trimming cost V 10 bases and J 3 bases, with 15 bases left between them. CDR1 is SNHLY and CDR2 is FYNNEI in the germline V gene. The CDR3 has 13 amino acids.

The clonotype was recovered from a man between 60 and 75 years old who had been exposed to COVID-19. Sequenced input: PBMCs or T cells enriched from blood (not recorded which). The V gene is TRBV2, the J gene TRBJ1-1; D is undetermined. The CDR3 sequence: CATRTGMYTEAFF. DNA of the CDR3: TGTGCCACCAGGACGGGGATGTACACTGAAGCTTTCTTT.